This T cell receptor beta chain was profiled in a study of blood T cell repertoires in COVID-19. Study background: From the United States, Italy and Spain came samples of acute and convalescent COVID-19.

This CDR3 has 16 residues. Germline CDR1 reads SGHDN; CDR2 reads FVKESK. Losses at the gene ends were 3 bases for V and 6 bases for J; bases not matched to a gene: 7. Authors' analysis steps: Amplification of reference gene primers provided the estimated nucleated cell counts. The table came from immunoSEQ multiplex PCR; TCRdb's copy has only in-frame clones and leaves some out. V and J calls and clone size are copied from that table; D and trimming were computed from the DNA. The sample yields 100,000 to 130,000 clones, more than 80% seen once. Input material: peripheral blood. This TCR came from a man aged 40-49 years with active or convalescent COVID-19. The genes are TRBV14 and TRBJ2-1; 11 bases align to TRBD2. The CDR3 is CASSHFRTSGPNEQFF. The DNA of the CDR3 is TGTGCCAGCAGCCATTTTAGGACTAGCGGGCCCAATGAGCAGTTCTTC.